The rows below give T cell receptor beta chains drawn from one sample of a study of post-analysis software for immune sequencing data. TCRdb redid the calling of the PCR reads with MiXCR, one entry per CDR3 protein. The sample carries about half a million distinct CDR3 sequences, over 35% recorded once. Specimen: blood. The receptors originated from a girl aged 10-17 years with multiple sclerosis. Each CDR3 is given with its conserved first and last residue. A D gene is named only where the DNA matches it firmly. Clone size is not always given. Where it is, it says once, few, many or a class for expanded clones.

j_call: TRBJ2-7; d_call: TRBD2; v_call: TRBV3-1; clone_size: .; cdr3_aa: CASSHPGLAYSYEQYF; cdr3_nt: TGTGCCAGCAGCCATCCGGGACTAGCGTATTCCTACGAGCAGTACTTC
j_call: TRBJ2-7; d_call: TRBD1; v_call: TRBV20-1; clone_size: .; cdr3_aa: CSASTGQGYEQYF; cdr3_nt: TGCAGTGCTAGTACGGGACAGGGCTACGAGCAGTACTTC
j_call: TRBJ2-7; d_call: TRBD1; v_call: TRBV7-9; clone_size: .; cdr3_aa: CASSFPGQGEYEQYF; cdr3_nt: TGTGCCAGCAGCTTTCCGGGACAGGGAGAATACGAGCAGTACTTC
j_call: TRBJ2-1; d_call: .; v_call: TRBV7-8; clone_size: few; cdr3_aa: CASSRSRSDSYNEQFF; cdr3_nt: TGTGCCAGCAGCCGATCTCGCTCCGACTCCTACAATGAGCAGTTCTTC
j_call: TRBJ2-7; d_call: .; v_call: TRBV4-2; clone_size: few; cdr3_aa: CASSQESTGSYNEQYF; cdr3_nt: TGTGCCAGCAGCCAAGAGTCTACGGGAAGCTACAATGAGCAGTACTTC
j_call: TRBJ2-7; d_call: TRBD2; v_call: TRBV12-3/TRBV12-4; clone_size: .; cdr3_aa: CASSPGGDGGSNEQYF; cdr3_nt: TGTGCCAGCAGCCCCGGGGGGGACGGGGGGTCGAACGAGCAGTACTTC
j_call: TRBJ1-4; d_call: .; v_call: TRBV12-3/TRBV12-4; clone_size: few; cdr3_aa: CASSTRQATNEKLFF; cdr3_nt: TGTGCCAGCAGTACTAGACAGGCAACTAATGAAAAACTGTTTTTT
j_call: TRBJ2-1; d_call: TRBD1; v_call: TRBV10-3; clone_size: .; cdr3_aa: CAISEPDSGTGYWYDEQFF; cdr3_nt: TGTGCCATCAGTGAGCCCGATAGTGGGACAGGGTATTGGTACGATGAGCAGTTCTTC
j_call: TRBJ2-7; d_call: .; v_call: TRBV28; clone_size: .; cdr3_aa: CASSSPRGVYEQYF; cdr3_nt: TGTGCCAGCAGTTCCCCCAGGGGGGTTTACGAGCAGTACTTC
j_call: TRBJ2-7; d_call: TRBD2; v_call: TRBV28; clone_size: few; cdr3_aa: CASSFPWPPGAGVSEQYF; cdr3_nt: TGTGCCAGCAGTTTCCCTTGGCCCCCGGGAGCGGGAGTTTCCGAGCAGTACTTC
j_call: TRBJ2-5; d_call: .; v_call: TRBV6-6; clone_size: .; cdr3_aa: CAGSYGVELQETQYF; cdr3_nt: TGTGCCGGCAGTTACGGGGTGGAGTTACAAGAGACCCAGTACTTC
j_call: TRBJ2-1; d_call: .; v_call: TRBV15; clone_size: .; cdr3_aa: CATSRDPNEQFF; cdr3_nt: TGTGCCACCAGCAGAGATCCCAATGAGCAGTTCTTC
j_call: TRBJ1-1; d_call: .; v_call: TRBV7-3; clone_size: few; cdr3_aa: CASSESVGRAKITEAFF; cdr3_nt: TGTGCCAGCAGCGAAAGCGTCGGCAGGGCAAAGATCACTGAAGCTTTCTTT
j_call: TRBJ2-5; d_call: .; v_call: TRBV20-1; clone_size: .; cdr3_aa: CSARGTMQETQYF; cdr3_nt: TGCAGTGCTAGAGGGACTATGCAAGAGACCCAGTACTTC
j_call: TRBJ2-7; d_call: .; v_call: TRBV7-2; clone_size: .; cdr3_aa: CASSLVGLATYEQYF; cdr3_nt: TGTGCCAGCAGCTTAGTAGGTCTAGCAACCTACGAGCAGTACTTC
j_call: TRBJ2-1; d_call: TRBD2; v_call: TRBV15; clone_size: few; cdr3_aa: CATSRVLTSGVNEQFF; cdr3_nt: TGTGCCACCAGCAGAGTTTTGACTAGCGGAGTCAATGAGCAGTTCTTC
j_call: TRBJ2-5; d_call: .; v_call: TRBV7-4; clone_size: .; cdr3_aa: CACSFKVGKETQYF; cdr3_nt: TGTGCCTGCAGCTTTAAAGTAGGGAAGGAGACCCAGTACTTC
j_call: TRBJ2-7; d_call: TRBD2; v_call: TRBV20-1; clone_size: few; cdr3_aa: CSSFPTSGLGYEQYF; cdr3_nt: TGCAGTTCCTTCCCCACTAGCGGCCTCGGGTACGAGCAGTACTTC
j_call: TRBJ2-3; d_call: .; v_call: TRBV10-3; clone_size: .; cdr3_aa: CAISVEKPTGFTDTQYF; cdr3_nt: TGTGCCATCAGTGTCGAGAAACCGACAGGATTCACAGATACGCAGTATTTT
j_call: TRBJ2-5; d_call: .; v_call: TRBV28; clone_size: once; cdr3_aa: CASKLQETQYF; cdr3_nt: TGTGCCAGCAAGCTCCAAGAGACCCAGTACTTC
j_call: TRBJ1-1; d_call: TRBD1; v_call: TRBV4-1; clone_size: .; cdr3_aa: CASSQDVFGTGSLIDTEAFF; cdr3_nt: TGCGCCAGCAGCCAAGACGTTTTTGGGACAGGGTCATTAATCGACACTGAAGCTTTCTTT
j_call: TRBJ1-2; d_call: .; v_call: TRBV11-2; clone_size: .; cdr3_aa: CASSQTIANYGYTF; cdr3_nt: TGTGCCAGCAGCCAAACCATAGCTAACTATGGCTACACCTTC
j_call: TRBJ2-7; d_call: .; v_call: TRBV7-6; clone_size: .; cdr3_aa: CASSLGGGASSYEQYF; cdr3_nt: TGTGCCAGCAGCTTAGGAGGCGGGGCTAGCTCCTACGAGCAGTACTTC
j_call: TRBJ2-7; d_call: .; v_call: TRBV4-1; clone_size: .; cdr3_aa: CASSQPRRFEGEQYF; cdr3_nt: TGCGCCAGCAGCCAACCCCGTCGGTTCGAGGGCGAGCAGTACTTC
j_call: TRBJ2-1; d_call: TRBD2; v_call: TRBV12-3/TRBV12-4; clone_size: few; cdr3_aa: CASRFSGTHNEQFF; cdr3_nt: TGTGCCAGCAGATTTAGCGGGACCCACAATGAGCAGTTCTTC
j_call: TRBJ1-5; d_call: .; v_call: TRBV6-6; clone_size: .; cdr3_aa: CASSYGTVNQPQHF; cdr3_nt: TGTGCCAGCAGTTATGGGACGGTCAATCAGCCCCAGCATTTT
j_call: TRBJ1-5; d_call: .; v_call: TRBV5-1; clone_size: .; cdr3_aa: CASSLEPGIYQPQHF; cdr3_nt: TGCGCCAGCAGCTTGGAACCAGGAATTTACCAGCCCCAGCATTTT
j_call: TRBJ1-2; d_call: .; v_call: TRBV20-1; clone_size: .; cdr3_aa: CSAPQGTNYGYTF; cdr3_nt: TGCAGTGCTCCCCAGGGGACCAACTATGGCTACACCTTC
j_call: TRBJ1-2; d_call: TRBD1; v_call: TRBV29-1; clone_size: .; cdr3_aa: CSVQGASYGYTF; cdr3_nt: TGCAGCGTGCAGGGGGCGAGTTATGGCTACACCTTC
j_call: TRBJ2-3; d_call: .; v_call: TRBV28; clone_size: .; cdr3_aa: CASSFRGWTGTPNPTDTQYF; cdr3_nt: TGTGCCAGCAGTTTTCGTGGGTGGACCGGGACACCAAACCCCACAGATACGCAGTATTTT
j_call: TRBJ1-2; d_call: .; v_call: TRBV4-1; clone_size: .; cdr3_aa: CASSQVGWNGYTF; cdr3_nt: TGCGCCAGCAGCCAAGTAGGGTGGAATGGCTACACCTTC
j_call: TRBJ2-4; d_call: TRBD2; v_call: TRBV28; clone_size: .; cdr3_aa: CASSFSGIRSGAKNIQYF; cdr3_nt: TGTGCCAGCAGCTTCAGCGGGATACGGTCGGGCGCCAAAAACATTCAGTACTTC
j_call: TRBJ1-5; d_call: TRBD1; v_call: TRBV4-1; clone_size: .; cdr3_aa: CASSPRPGQGARQPQHF; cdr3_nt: TGCGCCAGCAGCCCCCGACCGGGACAGGGGGCTCGACAGCCCCAGCATTTT
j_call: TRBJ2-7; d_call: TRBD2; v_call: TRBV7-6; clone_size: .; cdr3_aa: CASSDPLAGAYEQYF; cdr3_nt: TGTGCCAGCAGCGACCCGCTAGCGGGAGCCTACGAGCAGTACTTC
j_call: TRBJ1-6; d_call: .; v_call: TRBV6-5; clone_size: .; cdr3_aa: CASSYGANSYNSPLHF; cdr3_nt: TGTGCCAGCAGTTACGGGGCGAACTCCTATAATTCACCCCTCCACTTT
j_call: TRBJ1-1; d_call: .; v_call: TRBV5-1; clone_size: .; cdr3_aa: CASSPWDVSFTEAFF; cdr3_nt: TGCGCCAGCAGCCCCTGGGACGTTTCTTTCACTGAAGCTTTCTTT
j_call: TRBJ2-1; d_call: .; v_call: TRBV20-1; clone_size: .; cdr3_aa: CSAGLSIGQFF; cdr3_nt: TGCAGTGCTGGCTTGAGCATTGGGCAGTTCTTC
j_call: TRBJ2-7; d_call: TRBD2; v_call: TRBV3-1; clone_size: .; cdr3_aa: CASGQAALAVYEQYF; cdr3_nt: TGTGCCAGCGGCCAAGCAGCACTAGCGGTCTACGAGCAGTACTTC
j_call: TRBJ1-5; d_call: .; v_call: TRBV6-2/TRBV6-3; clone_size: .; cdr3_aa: CASSLDRFYSNQPQHF; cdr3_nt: TGTGCCAGCAGTCTTGACAGGTTCTATAGCAATCAGCCCCAGCATTTT
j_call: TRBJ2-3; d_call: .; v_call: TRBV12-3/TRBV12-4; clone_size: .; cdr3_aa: CASSLWGDPYLADTQYF; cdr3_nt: TGTGCCAGCAGTTTATGGGGGGACCCCTACCTCGCAGATACGCAGTATTTT
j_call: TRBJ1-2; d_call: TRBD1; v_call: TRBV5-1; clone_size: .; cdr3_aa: CASSVGDSPDYTF; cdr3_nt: TGCGCCAGCAGCGTTGGGGACAGTCCAGACTACACCTTC
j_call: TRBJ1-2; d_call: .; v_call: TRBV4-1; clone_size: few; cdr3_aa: CASSRPGQQYGYTF; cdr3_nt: TGCGCCAGCAGCCGTCCGGGACAACAGTATGGCTACACCTTC
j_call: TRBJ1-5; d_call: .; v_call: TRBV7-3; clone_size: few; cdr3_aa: CASSKRGGREPQHF; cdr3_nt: TGTGCCAGCAGTAAAAGGGGTGGCCGGGAGCCCCAGCATTTT
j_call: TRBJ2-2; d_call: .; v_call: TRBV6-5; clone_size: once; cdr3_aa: CASSYSGQGPGELFF; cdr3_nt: TGTGCCAGCAGTTACTCGGGGCAGGGGCCCGGGGAGCTGTTTTTT
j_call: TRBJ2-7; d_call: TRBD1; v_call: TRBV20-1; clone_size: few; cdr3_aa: CSAHTRDRGTYEQYF; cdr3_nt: TGCAGTGCTCACACCCGGGACAGGGGCACCTACGAGCAGTACTTC
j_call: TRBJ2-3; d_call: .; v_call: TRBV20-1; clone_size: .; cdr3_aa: CSASRAGAADTQYF; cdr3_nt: TGCAGTGCTAGTCGAGCTGGGGCGGCAGATACGCAGTATTTT
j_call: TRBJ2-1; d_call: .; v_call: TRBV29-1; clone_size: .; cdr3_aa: CSVVADREGEQFF; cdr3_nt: TGCAGCGTTGTTGCGGACAGGGAGGGTGAGCAGTTCTTC
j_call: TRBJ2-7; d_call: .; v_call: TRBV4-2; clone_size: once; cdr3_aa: CASSQDHAGHYEQYF; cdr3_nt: TGTGCCAGCAGCCAAGATCATGCGGGCCACTACGAGCAGTACTTC
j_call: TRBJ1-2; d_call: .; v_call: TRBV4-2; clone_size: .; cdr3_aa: CASSQDPFQAGYTF; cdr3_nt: TGTGCCAGCAGCCAAGATCCTTTTCAAGCCGGCTACACCTTC
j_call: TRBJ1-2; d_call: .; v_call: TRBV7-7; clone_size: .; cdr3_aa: CASSLARGRSYGYTF; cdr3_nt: TGTGCTAGCAGCTTAGCGCGGGGGCGGTCCTATGGCTACACCTTC
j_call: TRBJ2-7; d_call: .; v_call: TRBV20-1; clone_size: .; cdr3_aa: CRGRGRVYEQYF; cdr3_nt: TGCAGGGGACGGGGAAGGGTCTACGAGCAGTACTTC
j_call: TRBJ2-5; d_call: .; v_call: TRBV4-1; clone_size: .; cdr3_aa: CASSRTERETQYF; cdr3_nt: TGCGCCAGCAGCCGGACCGAGCGGGAGACCCAGTACTTC
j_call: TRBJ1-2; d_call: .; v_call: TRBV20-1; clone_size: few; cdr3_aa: CSPLSNYGYTF; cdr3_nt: TGCAGTCCCCTCTCTAACTATGGCTACACCTTC